A single sample gave rise to the 12 T cell receptor beta chains below, sequenced in a study of blood T cell repertoires in COVID-19. Assay used: immunoSEQ multiplex PCR; TCRdb lists only in-frame clones, some missing. The sample yields almost 400,000 clones, roughly 86% seen once. Material for sequencing was peripheral blood. The receptors derive from a woman aged 55 to 70 with COVID-19, enrolled during active disease.

Note on this clone: Different DNA sequences within this sample yield the same CDR3. The chain has TRBV12-3 or TRBV12-4 and TRBJ1-1; 8 nucleotides agree with TRBD1. The CDR3 spans 13 residues. V lost 8 bases to trimming and J lost 4 bases; unmatched junction nucleotides: 6. CDR3 loop: CASSRTGSTEAFF. CDR3 coding DNA: TGTGCCAGCTCAAGGACAGGGTCCACTGAAGCTTTCTTT.

V gene TRBV6-6 combines with J gene TRBJ1-6; D is perhaps TRBD1 (5 bases). Germline V gives CDR1 MNHNY, CDR2 SVGAGI (reference sequence). Trimming cost V 5 bases and J 9 bases, with 14 bases left between them. The CDR3 contains 14 residues. The CDR3 here is CASSTGTEISPLHF. Here the CDR3 DNA reads TGTGCCAGCAGTACCGGGACTGAAATTTCACCCCTCCACTTT.

The chain has TRBV11-2 and TRBJ1-1, with no clear D. Germline loops: CDR1 SGHAT, CDR2 FQNNGV. The CDR3 has 13 residues. The germline V and J ends were trimmed by 1 base and 6 bases, with 9 bases remaining between them. CDR3 in amino acids: CASSLAVMAEAFF. The CDR3 bases are TGTGCCAGCAGCTTAGCGGTAATGGCTGAAGCTTTCTTT.

In its sample, this clone was seen a few times. DNA of the CDR3: TGTGCCGCAAAGGGGGGGGCGAATGAGCAGTTCTTC. Protein product: CAAKGGANEQFF. The rearrangement links TRBV10-3 to TRBJ2-1; a weak D match, TRBD2 (7 bases). The CDR3 is made up of 12 amino acids. Germline CDR1 and CDR2: ENHRY and SYGVKD. The V and J ends lost 11 bases and 7 bases respectively, with 15 bases between them.

V usage is TRBV5-1 and J usage is TRBJ1-2; 7 bases are shared with TRBD1. The CDR3 covers 15 residues. Trimming took 2 bases from V and 6 from J; bases not matched to a gene: 10. Per the germline V gene, CDR1 is SGHRS and CDR2 is YFSETQ. CDR3 sequence reads: CASSFGPEQGNGYTF. For the CDR3, the DNA is TGCGCCAGCAGCTTTGGTCCTGAACAGGGGAATGGCTACACCTTC.

In its sample, this clone was seen once. This sequence joins TRBV27 and TRBJ2-1; 8 bases are shared with TRBD2. The CDR3 extends over 15 amino acids. Germline CDR1 and CDR2: MNHEY and SMNVEV (reference sequence). Trimming at V came to 5 bases and at J to 3 bases, leaving 6 bases not matched to a gene. The CDR3 loop reads CASSPQGLGYNEQFF. DNA for the CDR3: TGTGCCAGCAGTCCCCAGGGACTAGGCTACAATGAGCAGTTCTTC.

This chain links TRBV19 with TRBJ2-2; 15 bases are a match to TRBD2. J lost 4 bases, V lost 3 bases, and 6 bases had no gene match. Germline CDR1 is LNHDA and CDR2 is SQIVND (reference sequence). This CDR3 has 18 residues. The CDR3 sequence is CASSIPGLAGGATGELFF. CDR3 nucleotides: TGTGCCAGTAGTATCCCAGGACTAGCGGGGGGGGCCACCGGGGAGCTGTTTTTT.

There are many counts of this clone. The rearrangement joins TRBV7-6 to TRBJ2-2; unclear D gene. CDR3 length equals 15 residues. Per the germline V gene, CDR1 is SGHVS and CDR2 is FNYEAQ. V was cut by 10 bases and J by 3 bases, with 18 bases left in between. This CDR3 is CATFLTPAYTGELFF. The CDR3 DNA reads TGTGCCACTTTCTTAACTCCCGCTTACACCGGGGAGCTGTTTTTT.

The chain combines TRBV3-1 (or the pseudogene TRBV3-2) with TRBJ2-2, with 9 bases lining up with TRBD1. Germline V gives CDR1 LGHDT, CDR2 YNNKEL (reference sequence). This CDR3 comprises 17 residues. The V gene end was trimmed by 4 bases and the J gene end by 3 bases; junction bases not matched to a gene: 9. CDR3: CASSPNRGQVDTGELFF. In DNA, the CDR3 is TGTGCCAGCAGCCCCAACAGGGGGCAGGTCGACACCGGGGAGCTGTTTTTT.

This clone came up a few times. This chain connects TRBV5-6 to TRBJ1-3; the D is unclear. CDR3 size: 15 residues. The V end was cut by 2 bases, the J end by 0 bases, with 9 bases between. CDR1 is SGHDT, CDR2 YYEEEE, per germline. The CDR3 loop is CASSFRLISGNTIYF. The DNA of the CDR3 is TGTGCCAGCAGCTTTCGACTGATCTCTGGAAACACCATATATTTT.

V usage is TRBV30 and J usage is TRBJ1-4, with 9 bases that match TRBD1. Losses at the gene ends were 8 bases for V and 4 bases for J; bases not matched to a gene: 11. CDR1 is GTSNPN, CDR2 SVGIG, per germline (reference sequence). This CDR3 spans 15 amino acids. In nucleotides, the CDR3 is TGTGCCGTTAATCAAAAGGGACAGGGTAATGAAAAACTGTTTTTT. Amino acid sequence: CAVNQKGQGNEKLFF.

This clone appeared once. The rearrangement uses TRBV2 and TRBJ1-5; D ambiguous. The V and J ends lost 5 bases and 1 base respectively, with 9 bases between them. The CDR3 length is 14 residues. Germline V gene sequence: CDR1 SNHLY, CDR2 FYNNEI. In DNA form, the CDR3 reads TGTGCCAGCAGTCACGAGGGAAGCAATCAGCCCCAGCATTTT. It translates to CASSHEGSNQPQHF.